The present TCR beta chain was sequenced within a study of neoadjuvant nivolumab and ipilimumab in lung cancer. General study findings and limits: Only two of four nivolumab-treated tumors gained richness and clonality by surgery. TCR clonality did not significantly correlate with pathologic tumor regression.

Only in-frame clones appear in the TCRdb table, and some are missing; sequencing was by immunoSEQ multiplex PCR. This sample has 6,200 or so clones, with approximately 65% found just once. Comment on this clone: Its antigen remains unknown.

This CDR3 contains 17 residues. J was trimmed by 9 bases and V by 1 base; bases with no gene match: 11. The germline V gene has CDR1 SGHDT and CDR2 YYEEEE. The clonotype comes from an adult with non-small cell lung cancer. Sample: tumor tissue, taken after neoadjuvant nivolumab, alone or with ipilimumab, at or shortly before surgery. V gene TRBV5-6 combines with J gene TRBJ2-2, with 11 positions matching TRBD2. The CDR3 loop reads CASSLSVPSGRLRELFF. In DNA form, the CDR3 reads TGTGCCAGCAGCTTGTCCGTTCCTAGCGGGAGGTTGAGGGAGCTGTTTTTT.